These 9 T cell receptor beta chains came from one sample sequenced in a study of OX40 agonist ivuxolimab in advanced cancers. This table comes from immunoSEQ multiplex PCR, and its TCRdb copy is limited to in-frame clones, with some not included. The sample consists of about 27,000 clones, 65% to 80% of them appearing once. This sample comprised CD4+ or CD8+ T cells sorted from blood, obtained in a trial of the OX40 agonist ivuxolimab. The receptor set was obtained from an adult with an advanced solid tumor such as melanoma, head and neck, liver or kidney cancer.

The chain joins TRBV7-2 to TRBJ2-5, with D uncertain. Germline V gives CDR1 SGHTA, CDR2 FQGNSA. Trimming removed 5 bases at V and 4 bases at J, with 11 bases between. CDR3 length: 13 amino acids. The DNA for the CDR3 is TGTGCCAGCAGCAAGCCTACACTAGAGACCCAGTACTTC. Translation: CASSKPTLETQYF. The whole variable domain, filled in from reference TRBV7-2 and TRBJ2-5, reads GAGVSQSPSNKVTEKGKDVELRCDPISGHTALYWYRQSLGQGLEFLIYFQGNSAPDKSGLPSDRFSAERTGGSVSTLTIQRTQQEDSAVYLCASSKPTLETQYFGPGTRLLVL.

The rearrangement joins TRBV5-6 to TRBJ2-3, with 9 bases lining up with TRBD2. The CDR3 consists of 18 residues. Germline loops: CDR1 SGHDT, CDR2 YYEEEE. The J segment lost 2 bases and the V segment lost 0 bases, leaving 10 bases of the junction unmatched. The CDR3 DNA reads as TGTGCCAGCAGCTTGGCCAAGGGACTAGCTAGAATCACAGATACGCAGTATTTT. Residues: CASSLAKGLARITDTQYF.

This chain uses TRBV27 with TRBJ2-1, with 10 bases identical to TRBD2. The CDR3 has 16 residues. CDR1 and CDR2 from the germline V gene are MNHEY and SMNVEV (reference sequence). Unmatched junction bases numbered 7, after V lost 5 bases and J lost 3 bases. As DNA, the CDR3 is TGTGCCAGCAGTAGAAGGACTAGCGGCTACTACAATGAGCAGTTCTTC. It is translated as CASSRRTSGYYNEQFF.

The CDR3 region is CAWSVQGRGILTDTQYF. CDR3 nucleotide sequence: TGTGCCTGGAGTGTCCAGGGTCGCGGGATCCTAACAGATACGCAGTATTTT. This chain connects TRBV30 to TRBJ2-3; tentative D call: TRBD2 (6 bases). V was pared by 0 bases and J by 3 bases, with 19 bases between. The CDR3 totals 17 residues. Germline CDR1 and CDR2: GTSNPN and SVGIG (reference sequence).

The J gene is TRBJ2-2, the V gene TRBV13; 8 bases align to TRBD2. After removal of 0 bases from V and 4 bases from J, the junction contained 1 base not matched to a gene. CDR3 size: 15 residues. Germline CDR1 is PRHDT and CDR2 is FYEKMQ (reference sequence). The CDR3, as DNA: TGTGCCAGCAGCTTAGGGCTAGCGGGCACCGGGGAGCTGTTTTTT. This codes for CASSLGLAGTGELFF. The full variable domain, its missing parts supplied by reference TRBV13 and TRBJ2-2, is AAGVIQSPRHLIKEKRETATLKCYPIPRHDTVYWYQQGPGQDPQFLISFYEKMQSDKGSIPDRFSAQQFSDYHSELNMSSLELGDSALYFCASSLGLAGTGELFFGEGSRLTVL.

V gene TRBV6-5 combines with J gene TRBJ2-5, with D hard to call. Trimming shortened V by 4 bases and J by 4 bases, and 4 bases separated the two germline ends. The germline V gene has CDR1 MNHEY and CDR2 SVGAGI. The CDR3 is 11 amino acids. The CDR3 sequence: CASSFGETQYF. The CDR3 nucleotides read TGTGCCAGCAGTTTCGGAGAGACCCAGTACTTC.

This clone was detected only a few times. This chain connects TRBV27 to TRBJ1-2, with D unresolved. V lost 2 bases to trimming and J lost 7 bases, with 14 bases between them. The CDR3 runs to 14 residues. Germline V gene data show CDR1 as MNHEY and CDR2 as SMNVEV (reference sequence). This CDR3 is CASSLSVRSGGYTF. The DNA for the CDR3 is TGTGCCAGCAGTTTAAGTGTCAGGTCGGGTGGCTACACCTTC.

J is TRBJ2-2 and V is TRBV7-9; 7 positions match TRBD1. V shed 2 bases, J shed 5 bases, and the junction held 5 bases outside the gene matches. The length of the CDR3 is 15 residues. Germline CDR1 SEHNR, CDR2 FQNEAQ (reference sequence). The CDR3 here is CASSLSRGYTGELFF. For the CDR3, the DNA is TGTGCCAGCAGCTTAAGCAGGGGGTATACCGGGGAGCTGTTTTTT.

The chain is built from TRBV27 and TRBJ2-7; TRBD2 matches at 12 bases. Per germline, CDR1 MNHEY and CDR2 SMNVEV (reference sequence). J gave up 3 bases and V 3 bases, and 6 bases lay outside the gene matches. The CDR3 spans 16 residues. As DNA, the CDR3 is TGTGCCAGCAGTTTGAAAAGACTAGCGGGGGACTACGAGCAGTACTTC. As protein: CASSLKRLAGDYEQYF.